This T cell receptor beta chain derives from a study of cytomegalovirus exposure and HLA in healthy donors. The CDR3 spans 16 residues. Germline values: CDR1 SNHLY, CDR2 FYNNEI. V lost 6 bases, J lost 5 bases, and 20 bases lay in between. The PCR made use of 60 Vbeta and 13 Jbeta primers. Only in-frame clones appear in the TCRdb table, and some are missing; sequencing was by immunoSEQ multiplex PCR. The sample holds roughly 100,000 clones, around 76% seen once. Study-wide findings and caveats: Cytomegalovirus-associated TCR beta chains were listed, numbering 150 to 200.

This clone was picked up one time. Its antigen remains unidentified. This clonotype was sampled from a woman under 30 in good health and CMV-seropositive. The chain recombines TRBV2 with TRBJ1-5; D is perhaps TRBD1 (6 bases). The specimen was PBMCs. CDR3 amino acids: CASSQIPGTSYQPQHF. The CDR3 DNA is TGTGCCAGCAGCCAGATTCCCGGGACATCCTATCAGCCCCAGCATTTT.